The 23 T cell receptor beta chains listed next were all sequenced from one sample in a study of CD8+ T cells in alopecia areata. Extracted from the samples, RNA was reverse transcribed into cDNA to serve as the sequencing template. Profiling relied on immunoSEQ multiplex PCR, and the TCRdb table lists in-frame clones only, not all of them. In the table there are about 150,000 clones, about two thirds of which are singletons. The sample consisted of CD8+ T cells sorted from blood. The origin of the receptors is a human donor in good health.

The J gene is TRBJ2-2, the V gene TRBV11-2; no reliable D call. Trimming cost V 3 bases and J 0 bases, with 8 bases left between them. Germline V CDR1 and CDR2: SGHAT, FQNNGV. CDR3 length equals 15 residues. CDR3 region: CASSFGLANTGELFF. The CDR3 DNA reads TGTGCCAGCAGCTTCGGGCTAGCGAACACCGGGGAGCTGTTTTTT.

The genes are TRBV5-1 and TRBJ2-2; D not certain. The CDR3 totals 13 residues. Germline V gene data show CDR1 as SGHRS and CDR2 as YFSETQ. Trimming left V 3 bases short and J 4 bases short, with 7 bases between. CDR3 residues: CASSSVGTGELFF. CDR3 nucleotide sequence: TGCGCCAGCAGCTCAGTTGGCACCGGGGAGCTGTTTTTT.

CDR3 coding DNA: TGTGCCAGTAGTTGGACAAATAATCAGCCCCAGCATTTT. Translation: CASSWTNNQPQHF. This chain uses TRBV19 with TRBJ1-5; a weak D match, TRBD1 (5 bases). The CDR3 totals 13 residues. Deletions cut 5 bases from V and 4 bases from J, with 9 bases between. Germline V gene data show CDR1 as LNHDA and CDR2 as SQIVND (reference sequence). The full variable domain, its missing parts supplied by reference TRBV19 and TRBJ1-5, is DGGITQSPKYLFRKEGQNVTLSCEQNLNHDAMYWYRQDPGQGLRLIYYSQIVNDFQKGDIAEGYSVSREKKESFPLTVTSAQKNPTAFYLCASSWTNNQPQHFGDGTRLSIL.

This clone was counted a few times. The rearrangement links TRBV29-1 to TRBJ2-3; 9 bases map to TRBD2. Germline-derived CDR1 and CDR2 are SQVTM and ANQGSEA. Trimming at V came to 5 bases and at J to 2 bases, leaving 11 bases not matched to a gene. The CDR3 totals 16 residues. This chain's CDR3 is CSVILAGGPVTDTQYF. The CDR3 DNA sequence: TGCAGCGTTATCCTGGCGGGAGGGCCGGTCACAGATACGCAGTATTTT.

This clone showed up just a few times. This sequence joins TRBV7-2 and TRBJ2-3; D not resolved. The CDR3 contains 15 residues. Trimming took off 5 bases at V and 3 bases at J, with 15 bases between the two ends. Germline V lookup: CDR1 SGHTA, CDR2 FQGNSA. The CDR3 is CASSPGPADTDTQYF. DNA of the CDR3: TGTGCCAGCAGCCCCGGCCCAGCTGATACAGATACGCAGTATTTT. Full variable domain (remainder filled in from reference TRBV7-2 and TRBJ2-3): GAGVSQSPSNKVTEKGKDVELRCDPISGHTALYWYRQSLGQGLEFLIYFQGNSAPDKSGLPSDRFSAERTGGSVSTLTIQRTQQEDSAVYLCASSPGPADTDTQYFGPGTRLTVL.

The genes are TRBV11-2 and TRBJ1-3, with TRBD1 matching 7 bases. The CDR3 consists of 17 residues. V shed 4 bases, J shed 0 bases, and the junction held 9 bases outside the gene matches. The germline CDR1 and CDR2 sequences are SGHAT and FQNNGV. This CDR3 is CASSWGDRLFSGNTIYF. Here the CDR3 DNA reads TGTGCCAGCAGCTGGGGGGACAGATTATTCTCTGGAAACACCATATATTTT. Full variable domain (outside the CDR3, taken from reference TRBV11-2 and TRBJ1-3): EAGVAQSPRYKIIEKRQSVAFWCNPISGHATLYWYQQILGQGPKLLIQFQNNGVVDDSQLPKDRFSAERLKGVDSTLKIQPAKLEDSAVYLCASSWGDRLFSGNTIYFGEGSWLTVV.

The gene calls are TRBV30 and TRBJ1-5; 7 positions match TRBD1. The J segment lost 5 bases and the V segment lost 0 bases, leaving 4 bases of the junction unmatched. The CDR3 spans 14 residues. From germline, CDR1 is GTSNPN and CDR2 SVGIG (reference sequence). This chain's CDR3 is CAWSVGRGDQPQHF. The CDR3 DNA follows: TGTGCCTGGAGTGTGGGCAGGGGGGATCAGCCCCAGCATTTT.

The CDR3 sequence is CASSGRPGTSGSRGETQYF. As DNA, the CDR3 is TGTGCCAGCAGTGGGAGACCCGGGACTAGCGGGAGCAGGGGTGAGACCCAGTACTTC. The chain joins TRBV9 to TRBJ2-5; 14 positions agree with TRBD2. The V and J ends lost 5 bases and 5 bases, in that order; junction bases with no gene match: 17. This CDR3 is built from 19 residues. Germline V CDR1 and CDR2: SGDLS, YYNGEE.

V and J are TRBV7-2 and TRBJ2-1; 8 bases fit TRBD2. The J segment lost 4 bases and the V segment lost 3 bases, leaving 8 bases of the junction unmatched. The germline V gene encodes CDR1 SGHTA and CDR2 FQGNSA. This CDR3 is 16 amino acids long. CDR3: CASSFLSGRGYNEQFF. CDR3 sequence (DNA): TGTGCCAGCAGCTTTTTGAGCGGGAGAGGGTACAATGAGCAGTTCTTC. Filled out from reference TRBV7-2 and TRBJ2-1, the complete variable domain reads GAGVSQSPSNKVTEKGKDVELRCDPISGHTALYWYRQSLGQGLEFLIYFQGNSAPDKSGLPSDRFSAERTGGSVSTLTIQRTQQEDSAVYLCASSFLSGRGYNEQFFGPGTRLTVL.

In DNA form, the CDR3 reads TGCGCCAGCAGCCAAGCTGTGGTGGTCGACGAGCAGTACTTC. As protein: CASSQAVVVDEQYF. The rearrangement uses TRBV4-1 and TRBJ2-7, with D unresolved. This CDR3 has 14 residues. The V and J ends lost 1 base and 5 bases respectively, with 12 bases between them. Germline CDR1 MGHRA, CDR2 YSYEKL.

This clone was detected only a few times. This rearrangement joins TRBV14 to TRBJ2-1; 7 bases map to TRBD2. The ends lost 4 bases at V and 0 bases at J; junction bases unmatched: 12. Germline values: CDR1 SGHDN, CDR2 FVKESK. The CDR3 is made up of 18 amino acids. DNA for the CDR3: TGTGCCAGCAGCCCTAGACTGGCTAGCGGCCTCTCCTACAATGAGCAGTTCTTC. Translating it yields CASSPRLASGLSYNEQFF.

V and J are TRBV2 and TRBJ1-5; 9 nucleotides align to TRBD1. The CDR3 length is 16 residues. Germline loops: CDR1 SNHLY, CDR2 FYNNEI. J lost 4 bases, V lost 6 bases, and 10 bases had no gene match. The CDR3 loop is CASSRPGQGANQPQHF. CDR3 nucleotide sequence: TGTGCCAGCAGCCGACCGGGACAGGGTGCAAATCAGCCCCAGCATTTT.

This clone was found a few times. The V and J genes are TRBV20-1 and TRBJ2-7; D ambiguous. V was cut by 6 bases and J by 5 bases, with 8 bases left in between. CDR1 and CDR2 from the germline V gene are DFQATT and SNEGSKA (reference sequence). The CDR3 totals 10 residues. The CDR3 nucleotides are TGCAGTGCAGGAGAAAACGAGCAGTACTTC. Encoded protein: CSAGENEQYF.

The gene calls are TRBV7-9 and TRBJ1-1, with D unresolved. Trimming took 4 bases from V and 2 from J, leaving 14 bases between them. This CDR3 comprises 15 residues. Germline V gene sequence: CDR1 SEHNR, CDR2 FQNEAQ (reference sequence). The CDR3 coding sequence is TGTGCCAGCAGCTCCCCCCGGCACGGAAACACTGAAGCTTTCTTT. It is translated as CASSSPRHGNTEAFF.

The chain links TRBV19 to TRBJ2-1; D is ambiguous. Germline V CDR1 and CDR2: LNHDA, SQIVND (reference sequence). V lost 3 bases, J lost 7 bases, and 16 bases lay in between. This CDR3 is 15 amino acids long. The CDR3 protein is CASSITVGWRNEQFF. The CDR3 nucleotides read TGTGCCAGTAGTATCACGGTGGGATGGCGGAATGAGCAGTTCTTC. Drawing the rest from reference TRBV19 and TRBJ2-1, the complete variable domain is DGGITQSPKYLFRKEGQNVTLSCEQNLNHDAMYWYRQDPGQGLRLIYYSQIVNDFQKGDIAEGYSVSREKKESFPLTVTSAQKNPTAFYLCASSITVGWRNEQFFGPGTRLTVL.

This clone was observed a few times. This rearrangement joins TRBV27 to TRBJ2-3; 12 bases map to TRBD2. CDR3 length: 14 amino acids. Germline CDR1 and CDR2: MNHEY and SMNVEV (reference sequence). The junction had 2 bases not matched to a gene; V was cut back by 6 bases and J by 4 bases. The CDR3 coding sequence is TGTGCCAGCAGACTAGCGGGAGGATCAGATACGCAGTATTTT. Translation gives CASRLAGGSDTQYF.

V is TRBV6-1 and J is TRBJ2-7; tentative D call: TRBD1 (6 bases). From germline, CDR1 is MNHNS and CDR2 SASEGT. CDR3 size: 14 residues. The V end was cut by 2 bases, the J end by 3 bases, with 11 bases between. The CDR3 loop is CASSEWTANYEQYF. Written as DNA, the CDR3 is TGTGCCAGCAGTGAATGGACAGCAAACTACGAGCAGTACTTC.

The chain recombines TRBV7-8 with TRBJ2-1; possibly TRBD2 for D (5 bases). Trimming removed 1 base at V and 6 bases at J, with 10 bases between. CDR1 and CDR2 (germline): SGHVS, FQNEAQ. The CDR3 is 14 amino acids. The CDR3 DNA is TGTGCCAGCAGCTTAGATTCGGCGGGCAATGAGCAGTTCTTC. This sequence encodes CASSLDSAGNEQFF.

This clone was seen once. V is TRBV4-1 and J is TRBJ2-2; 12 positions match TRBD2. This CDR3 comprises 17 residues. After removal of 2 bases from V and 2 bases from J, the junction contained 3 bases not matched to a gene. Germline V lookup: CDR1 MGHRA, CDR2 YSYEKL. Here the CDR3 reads CASSQRGLAGNTGELFF. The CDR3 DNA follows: TGCGCCAGCAGCCAACGGGGACTAGCGGGCAACACCGGGGAGCTGTTTTTT.

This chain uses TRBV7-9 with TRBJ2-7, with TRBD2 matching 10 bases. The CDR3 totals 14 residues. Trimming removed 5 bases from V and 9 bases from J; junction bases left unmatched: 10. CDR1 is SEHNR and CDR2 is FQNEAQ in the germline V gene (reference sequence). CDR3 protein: CASSPTSLAGVQYF. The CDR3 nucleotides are TGTGCCAGCAGCCCCACCAGCCTAGCGGGAGTGCAGTACTTC.

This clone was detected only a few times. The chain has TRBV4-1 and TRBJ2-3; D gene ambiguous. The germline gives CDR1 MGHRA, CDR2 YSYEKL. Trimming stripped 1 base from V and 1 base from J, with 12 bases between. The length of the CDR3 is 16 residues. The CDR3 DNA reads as TGCGCCAGCAGCCAAGTCCCGATATGGGGCACAGATACGCAGTATTTT. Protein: CASSQVPIWGTDTQYF.

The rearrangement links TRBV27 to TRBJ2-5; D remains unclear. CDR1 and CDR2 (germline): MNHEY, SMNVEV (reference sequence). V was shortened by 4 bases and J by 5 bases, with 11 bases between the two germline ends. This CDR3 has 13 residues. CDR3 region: CASSSHRWETQYF. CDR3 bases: TGTGCCAGCAGTTCGCACCGATGGGAGACCCAGTACTTC.

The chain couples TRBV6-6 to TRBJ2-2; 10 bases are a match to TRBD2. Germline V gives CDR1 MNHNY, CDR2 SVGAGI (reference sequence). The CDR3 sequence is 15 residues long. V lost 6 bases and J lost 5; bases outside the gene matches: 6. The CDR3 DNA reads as TGTGCCAGCAGCCCGGGACTAGCGCGTACCGGGGAGCTGTTTTTT. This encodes CASSPGLARTGELFF.